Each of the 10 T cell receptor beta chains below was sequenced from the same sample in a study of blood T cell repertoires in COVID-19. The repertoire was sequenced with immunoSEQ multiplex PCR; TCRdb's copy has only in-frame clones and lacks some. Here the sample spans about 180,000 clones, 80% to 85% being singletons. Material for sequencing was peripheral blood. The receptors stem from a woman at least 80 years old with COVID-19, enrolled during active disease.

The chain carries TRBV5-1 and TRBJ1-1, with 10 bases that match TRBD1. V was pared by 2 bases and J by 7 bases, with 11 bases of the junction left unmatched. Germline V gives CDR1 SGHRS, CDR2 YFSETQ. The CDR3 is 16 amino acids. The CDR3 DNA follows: TGCGCCAGCAGCTTCGACAGGGGGCGGGACGGGAATGAAGCTTTCTTT. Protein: CASSFDRGRDGNEAFF.

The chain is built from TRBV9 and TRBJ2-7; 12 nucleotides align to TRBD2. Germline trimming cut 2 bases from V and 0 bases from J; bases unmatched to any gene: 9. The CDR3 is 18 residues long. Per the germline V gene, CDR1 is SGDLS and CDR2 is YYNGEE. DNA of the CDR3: TGTGCCAGCAGCGTTTTACTAGCGGGGGGCCCCTACTCCTACGAGCAGTACTTC. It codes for CASSVLLAGGPYSYEQYF.

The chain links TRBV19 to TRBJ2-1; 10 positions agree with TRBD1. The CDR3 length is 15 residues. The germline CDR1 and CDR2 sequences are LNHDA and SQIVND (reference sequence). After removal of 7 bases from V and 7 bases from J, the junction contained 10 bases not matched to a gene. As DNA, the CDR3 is TGTGCCAGTACCCGGACAGGGGGTAGTTGGAATGAGCAGTTCTTC. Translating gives CASTRTGGSWNEQFF.

The DNA for the CDR3 is TGTGCCAGCCAGGGTTTCTCCTACAATGAGCAGTTCTTC. It translates to CASQGFSYNEQFF. The chain recombines TRBV12-3 or TRBV12-4 with TRBJ2-1; a possible D gene is TRBD1 (5 bases). V was clipped by 8 bases and J by 0 bases, with 8 bases between them. The CDR3 runs 13 residues.

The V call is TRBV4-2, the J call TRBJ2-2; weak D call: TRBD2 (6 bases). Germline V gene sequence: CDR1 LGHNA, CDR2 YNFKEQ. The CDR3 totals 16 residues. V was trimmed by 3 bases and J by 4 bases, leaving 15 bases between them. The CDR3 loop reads CASSHPGTSFTGELFF. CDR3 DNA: TGTGCCAGCAGCCACCCCGGGACTTCTTTCACCGGGGAGCTGTTTTTT.

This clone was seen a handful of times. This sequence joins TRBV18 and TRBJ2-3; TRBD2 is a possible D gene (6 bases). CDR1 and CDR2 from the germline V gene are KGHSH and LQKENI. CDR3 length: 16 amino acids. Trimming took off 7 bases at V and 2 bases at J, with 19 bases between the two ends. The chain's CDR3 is CASLPRDSPFTDTQYF. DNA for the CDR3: TGTGCCAGCTTACCCCGGGACTCACCTTTCACAGATACGCAGTATTTT.

CDR3 sequence (DNA): TGCAGCGTTGAAGTAGTCACAGATACGCAGTATTTT. Translation gives CSVEVVTDTQYF. V gene TRBV29-1 combines with J gene TRBJ2-3; no clear D. CDR1 and CDR2 from the germline V gene are SQVTM and ANQGSEA. V was shortened by 1 base and J by 2 bases, with 4 bases between the two germline ends. The CDR3 covers 12 residues.

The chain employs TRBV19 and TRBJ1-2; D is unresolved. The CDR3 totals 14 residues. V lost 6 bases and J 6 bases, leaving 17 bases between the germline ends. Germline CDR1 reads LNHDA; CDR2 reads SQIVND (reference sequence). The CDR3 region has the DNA TGTGCCAGTAGGGTGATAACTAGTAGCAATGGCTACACCTTC. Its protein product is CASRVITSSNGYTF.

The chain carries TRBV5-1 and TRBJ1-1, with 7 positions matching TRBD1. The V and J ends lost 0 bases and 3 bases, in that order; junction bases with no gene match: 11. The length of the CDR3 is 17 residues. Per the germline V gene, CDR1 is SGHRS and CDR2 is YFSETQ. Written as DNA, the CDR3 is TGCGCCAGCAGCTTGGAATCCAGGGGCAGGGGGGACACTGAAGCTTTCTTT. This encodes CASSLESRGRGDTEAFF.

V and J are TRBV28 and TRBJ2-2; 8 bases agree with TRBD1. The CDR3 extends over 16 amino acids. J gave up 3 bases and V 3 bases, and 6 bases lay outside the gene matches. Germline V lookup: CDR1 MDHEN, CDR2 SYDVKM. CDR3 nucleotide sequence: TGTGCCAGCAGTTTGGTCCCAGGGGGCGACACCGGGGAGCTGTTTTTT. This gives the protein CASSLVPGGDTGELFF.